This is a list of T cell receptor beta chains from one sample in a study of beta chain features in type 1 diabetes. Clones were read by immunoSEQ multiplex PCR, and TCRdb kept only the in-frame ones, dropping some. This sample carries 640,000 or so clones, around 15% of them seen once, and the ten largest clones take nearly 0.04%. Sequenced material: naive CD4+ T cells from blood. These receptors came from a man between 18 and 35 years old with type 1 diabetes. CDR3s include the opening cysteine and the closing phenylalanine or tryptophan. Each record gives: CDR3 length, clone size, D gene, J gene, V gene, CDR3 protein, CDR3 DNA. D genes are given only for firm matches. Size is stated for part of the rows, as once, few or many counts, or as a class when the clone is expanded.

cdr3_length: 15; clone_size: NA; d_call: NA; j_call: TRBJ1-4; v_call: TRBV29-1; cdr3_aa: CSVPSGALTNEKLFF; cdr3_nt: TGCAGCGTTCCGAGCGGGGCGTTGACTAATGAAAAACTGTTTTTT
cdr3_length: 12; clone_size: NA; d_call: NA; j_call: TRBJ1-1; v_call: TRBV30; cdr3_aa: CAWHSQNTEAFF; cdr3_nt: TGTGCCTGGCACTCCCAGAACACTGAAGCTTTCTTT
cdr3_length: 14; clone_size: NA; d_call: NA; j_call: TRBJ2-7; v_call: TRBV6-5; cdr3_aa: CASTQGQGFRKQYF; cdr3_nt: TGTGCCAGCACCCAAGGGCAGGGGTTTCGCAAGCAGTACTTC
cdr3_length: 14; clone_size: NA; d_call: NA; j_call: TRBJ2-1; v_call: TRBV25-1; cdr3_aa: CASMRDGGRDEQFF; cdr3_nt: TGTGCCAGCATGAGGGACGGGGGTAGGGATGAGCAGTTCTTC
cdr3_length: 11; clone_size: few; d_call: NA; j_call: TRBJ1-4; v_call: TRBV28; cdr3_aa: CASSWNEKLFF; cdr3_nt: TGTGCCAGCAGTTGGAATGAAAAACTGTTTTTT
cdr3_length: 17; clone_size: NA; d_call: TRBD1; j_call: TRBJ1-3; v_call: TRBV5-4; cdr3_aa: CASSLGPGGTSGNTIYF; cdr3_nt: TGTGCCAGCAGCTTGGGACCAGGGGGAACCTCTGGAAACACCATATATTTT
cdr3_length: 17; clone_size: few; d_call: TRBD2; j_call: TRBJ2-3; v_call: TRBV19; cdr3_aa: CASSQRGAYSSTDTQYF; cdr3_nt: TGTGCCAGTAGCCAGCGGGGAGCCTATTCTAGCACAGATACGCAGTATTTT
cdr3_length: 15; clone_size: NA; d_call: NA; j_call: TRBJ2-3; v_call: TRBV7-3; cdr3_aa: CASSLRRGAIDTQYF; cdr3_nt: TGTGCCAGCAGCTTAAGACGGGGGGCTATAGATACGCAGTATTTT
cdr3_length: 12; clone_size: NA; d_call: NA; j_call: TRBJ1-2; v_call: TRBV30; cdr3_aa: CAWSVGGYGYTF; cdr3_nt: TGTGCCTGGAGTGTAGGGGGCTATGGCTACACCTTC
cdr3_length: 13; clone_size: NA; d_call: TRBD1; j_call: TRBJ1-5; v_call: TRBV29-1; cdr3_aa: CSVEGQGDQPQHF; cdr3_nt: TGCAGCGTTGAAGGACAGGGGGATCAGCCCCAGCATTTT
cdr3_length: 13; clone_size: NA; d_call: NA; j_call: TRBJ1-1; v_call: TRBV2; cdr3_aa: CASSGEANTEAFF; cdr3_nt: TGTGCCAGCAGTGGAGAAGCGAACACTGAAGCTTTCTTT
cdr3_length: 19; clone_size: NA; d_call: TRBD2; j_call: TRBJ2-2; v_call: TRBV15; cdr3_aa: CATSTEATSGPGGTGELFF; cdr3_nt: TGTGCCACTTCCACTGAGGCGACTAGCGGTCCTGGAGGCACCGGGGAGCTGTTTTTT
cdr3_length: 13; clone_size: NA; d_call: NA; j_call: TRBJ1-2; v_call: TRBV29-1; cdr3_aa: CSVSDSAADGYTF; cdr3_nt: TGCAGCGTCTCCGACAGTGCCGCCGATGGCTACACCTTC
cdr3_length: 14; clone_size: NA; d_call: TRBD1; j_call: TRBJ1-2; v_call: TRBV25-1; cdr3_aa: CASSERGQGRGYTF; cdr3_nt: TGTGCCAGCAGTGAGCGCGGACAGGGCCGAGGCTACACCTTC
cdr3_length: 15; clone_size: few; d_call: NA; j_call: TRBJ2-2; v_call: TRBV2; cdr3_aa: CATTPRTANTGELFF; cdr3_nt: TGTGCCACCACCCCGCGCACGGCGAACACCGGGGAGCTGTTTTTT
cdr3_length: 15; clone_size: NA; d_call: NA; j_call: TRBJ1-6; v_call: TRBV7-9; cdr3_aa: CASSLGEVYNSPLHF; cdr3_nt: TGTGCCAGCAGCTTAGGGGAGGTTTATAATTCACCCCTCCACTTT
cdr3_length: 14; clone_size: NA; d_call: NA; j_call: TRBJ2-1; v_call: TRBV4-3; cdr3_aa: CASSQDLGYNEQFF; cdr3_nt: TGCGCCAGCAGCCAAGATCTAGGTTACAATGAGCAGTTCTTC
cdr3_length: 11; clone_size: few; d_call: NA; j_call: TRBJ1-3; v_call: TRBV5-6; cdr3_aa: CASSLENTIYF; cdr3_nt: TGTGCCAGCAGCTTGGAGAACACCATATATTTT
cdr3_length: 14; clone_size: few; d_call: NA; j_call: TRBJ1-1; v_call: TRBV18; cdr3_aa: CASSPSNKGPEAFF; cdr3_nt: TGTGCCAGCTCACCCTCGAACAAGGGGCCTGAAGCTTTCTTT
cdr3_length: 15; clone_size: NA; d_call: TRBD1; j_call: TRBJ1-5; v_call: TRBV2; cdr3_aa: CASSVYRGINQPQHF; cdr3_nt: TGTGCCAGCAGTGTGTACAGGGGGATAAATCAGCCCCAGCATTTT
cdr3_length: 14; clone_size: NA; d_call: NA; j_call: TRBJ1-1; v_call: TRBV7-9; cdr3_aa: CASSATGLNTEAFF; cdr3_nt: TGTGCCAGCAGCGCGACAGGTCTGAACACTGAAGCTTTCTTT
cdr3_length: 16; clone_size: NA; d_call: NA; j_call: TRBJ1-5; v_call: TRBV28; cdr3_aa: CASSLVDRFGNQPQHF; cdr3_nt: TGTGCCAGCAGTTTAGTTGACAGATTTGGCAATCAGCCCCAGCATTTT
cdr3_length: 16; clone_size: NA; d_call: TRBD1; j_call: TRBJ2-7; v_call: TRBV15; cdr3_aa: CATSRAGQGVAYEQYF; cdr3_nt: TGTGCCACCAGCAGAGCGGGACAGGGGGTAGCCTACGAGCAGTACTTC
cdr3_length: 12; clone_size: NA; d_call: NA; j_call: TRBJ2-3; v_call: TRBV29-1; cdr3_aa: CSVSGRGDTQYF; cdr3_nt: TGCAGCGTTTCCGGTAGGGGAGATACGCAGTATTTT
cdr3_length: 14; clone_size: NA; d_call: TRBD1; j_call: TRBJ2-7; v_call: TRBV28; cdr3_aa: CASSSGQGIYEQYF; cdr3_nt: TGTGCCAGCAGCTCTGGACAGGGGATCTACGAGCAGTACTTC
cdr3_length: 15; clone_size: NA; d_call: TRBD2; j_call: TRBJ2-5; v_call: TRBV2; cdr3_aa: CASRLGLAGGPSQYF; cdr3_nt: TGTGCCAGCAGGCTGGGACTAGCGGGGGGGCCGTCGCAGTACTTC
cdr3_length: 12; clone_size: NA; d_call: NA; j_call: TRBJ2-7; v_call: TRBV7-2; cdr3_aa: CASSTGTTEQYF; cdr3_nt: TGTGCCAGCAGCACGGGAACTACCGAGCAGTACTTC
cdr3_length: 12; clone_size: few; d_call: NA; j_call: TRBJ2-2; v_call: TRBV7-3; cdr3_aa: CASSQDTGELFF; cdr3_nt: TGTGCCAGCAGCCAAGACACCGGGGAGCTGTTTTTT
cdr3_length: 16; clone_size: NA; d_call: TRBD1; j_call: TRBJ2-7; v_call: TRBV5-6; cdr3_aa: CASSLVVGQATYEQYF; cdr3_nt: TGTGCCAGCAGCTTGGTGGTCGGACAGGCCACCTACGAGCAGTACTTC
cdr3_length: 16; clone_size: few; d_call: TRBD2; j_call: TRBJ2-3; v_call: TRBV2; cdr3_aa: CASSERLAGRTDTQYF; cdr3_nt: TGTGCCAGCAGTGAACGGCTAGCGGGACGCACAGATACGCAGTATTTT
cdr3_length: 13; clone_size: NA; d_call: NA; j_call: TRBJ1-4; v_call: TRBV7-2; cdr3_aa: CASSLAAYEKLFF; cdr3_nt: TGTGCCAGCAGCTTAGCTGCCTACGAAAAACTGTTTTTT
cdr3_length: 15; clone_size: NA; d_call: TRBD1; j_call: TRBJ1-5; v_call: TRBV19; cdr3_aa: CASSTGQVSNQPQHF; cdr3_nt: TGTGCCAGTAGTACCGGACAGGTTAGCAATCAGCCCCAGCATTTT
cdr3_length: 17; clone_size: NA; d_call: TRBD2; j_call: TRBJ2-5; v_call: TRBV4-1; cdr3_aa: CASSQDTSGASPRTQYF; cdr3_nt: TGCGCCAGCAGCCAAGATACTAGCGGGGCATCTCCACGCACCCAGTACTTC
cdr3_length: 18; clone_size: NA; d_call: TRBD2; j_call: TRBJ2-5; v_call: TRBV15; cdr3_aa: CATSRDRPFRAGQETQYF; cdr3_nt: TGTGCCACCAGCAGAGATCGCCCTTTCCGAGCGGGGCAAGAGACCCAGTACTTC
cdr3_length: 16; clone_size: few; d_call: TRBD1; j_call: TRBJ2-1; v_call: TRBV7-2; cdr3_aa: CASRPLQGASYNEQFF; cdr3_nt: TGTGCCAGCAGACCACTACAGGGGGCATCCTACAATGAGCAGTTCTTC
cdr3_length: 16; clone_size: NA; d_call: NA; j_call: TRBJ1-6; v_call: TRBV7-2; cdr3_aa: CASSLGETAGNSPLHF; cdr3_nt: TGTGCCAGCAGCTTAGGGGAGACCGCGGGGAATTCACCCCTCCACTTT
cdr3_length: 17; clone_size: few; d_call: TRBD2; j_call: TRBJ2-7; v_call: TRBV30; cdr3_aa: CALTGTSGRVPSPEQYF; cdr3_nt: TGTGCCTTAACCGGGACTAGCGGGAGGGTACCCTCTCCCGAGCAGTACTTC
cdr3_length: 13; clone_size: few; d_call: NA; j_call: TRBJ2-1; v_call: TRBV28; cdr3_aa: CASSTPQANEQFF; cdr3_nt: TGTGCCAGCAGTACTCCCCAGGCCAATGAGCAGTTCTTC
cdr3_length: 16; clone_size: NA; d_call: TRBD1; j_call: TRBJ2-1; v_call: TRBV13; cdr3_aa: CASSSKTGTGYNEQFF; cdr3_nt: TGTGCCAGCAGCTCGAAAACCGGGACAGGCTACAATGAGCAGTTCTTC
cdr3_length: 12; clone_size: few; d_call: NA; j_call: TRBJ1-5; v_call: TRBV28; cdr3_aa: CASWGSNQPQHF; cdr3_nt: TGTGCCAGCTGGGGAAGCAATCAGCCCCAGCATTTT
cdr3_length: 15; clone_size: few; d_call: NA; j_call: TRBJ2-1; v_call: TRBV4-2; cdr3_aa: CASSQDTGPPNEQFF; cdr3_nt: TGTGCCAGCAGCCAAGACACGGGACCACCCAATGAGCAGTTCTTC
cdr3_length: 18; clone_size: NA; d_call: TRBD1; j_call: TRBJ1-2; v_call: TRBV18; cdr3_aa: CASSRTGQGAVGNYGYTF; cdr3_nt: TGTGCCAGCTCACGAACCGGACAGGGGGCCGTGGGCAACTATGGCTACACCTTC
cdr3_length: 12; clone_size: few; d_call: TRBD2; j_call: TRBJ2-1; v_call: TRBV30; cdr3_aa: CASDKGLGEQFF; cdr3_nt: TGTGCCTCAGATAAGGGACTAGGTGAGCAGTTCTTC
cdr3_length: 17; clone_size: few; d_call: NA; j_call: TRBJ2-4; v_call: TRBV30; cdr3_aa: CAWSFDRLPPIGDIQYF; cdr3_nt: TGTGCCTGGAGTTTTGACAGGCTTCCACCTATCGGGGACATTCAGTACTTC
cdr3_length: 16; clone_size: few; d_call: TRBD2; j_call: TRBJ2-3; v_call: TRBV4-3; cdr3_aa: CASSQGLAGYTDTQYF; cdr3_nt: TGCGCCAGCAGCCAAGGACTAGCGGGGTACACAGATACGCAGTATTTT
cdr3_length: 18; clone_size: NA; d_call: NA; j_call: TRBJ2-5; v_call: TRBV23-1; cdr3_aa: CASSHPPHTPVGQETQYF; cdr3_nt: TGCGCCAGCAGTCACCCACCCCATACCCCGGTGGGGCAAGAGACCCAGTACTTC
cdr3_length: 15; clone_size: NA; d_call: TRBD1; j_call: TRBJ2-5; v_call: TRBV6-5; cdr3_aa: CASRRTDRGRETQYF; cdr3_nt: TGTGCCAGCAGGCGGACTGACAGGGGGAGAGAGACCCAGTACTTC
cdr3_length: 16; clone_size: few; d_call: NA; j_call: TRBJ2-1; v_call: TRBV9; cdr3_aa: CASSDSSVSSYNEQFF; cdr3_nt: TGTGCCAGCAGCGACTCTAGCGTAAGCTCCTACAATGAGCAGTTCTTC
cdr3_length: 15; clone_size: once; d_call: NA; j_call: TRBJ2-7; v_call: TRBV4-1; cdr3_aa: CASSQAGTASYEQYF; cdr3_nt: TGCGCCAGCAGCCAAGCGGGGACCGCGTCCTACGAGCAGTACTTC
cdr3_length: 15; clone_size: NA; d_call: NA; j_call: TRBJ1-1; v_call: TRBV7-9; cdr3_aa: CASSLFDGSGAEAFF; cdr3_nt: TGTGCCAGCAGCTTATTTGATGGCTCCGGGGCTGAAGCTTTCTTT
cdr3_length: 18; clone_size: NA; d_call: TRBD1; j_call: TRBJ2-3; v_call: TRBV7-9; cdr3_aa: CASSLAGQGTIRPDTQYF; cdr3_nt: TGTGCCAGCAGCTTAGCGGGACAGGGGACAATTCGCCCAGATACGCAGTATTTT
cdr3_length: 11; clone_size: NA; d_call: NA; j_call: TRBJ2-2; v_call: TRBV2; cdr3_aa: CASSASGELFF; cdr3_nt: TGTGCCAGCAGTGCGAGCGGGGAGCTGTTTTTT
cdr3_length: 18; clone_size: few; d_call: NA; j_call: TRBJ2-1; v_call: TRBV19; cdr3_aa: CASSIGGVSGEWYNEQFF; cdr3_nt: TGTGCCAGTAGTATAGGTGGGGTATCTGGAGAGTGGTACAATGAGCAGTTCTTC
cdr3_length: 16; clone_size: NA; d_call: TRBD2; j_call: TRBJ2-7; v_call: TRBV6-6; cdr3_aa: CASSYSAGGPKNEQYF; cdr3_nt: TGTGCCAGCAGTTACTCGGCGGGGGGGCCGAAAAACGAGCAGTACTTC